This T cell receptor beta chain came from a study of blood T cell repertoires in COVID-19. To note about this clone: At the DNA level, this CDR3 is encoded by other sequences in the same sample as well.

Participant age was roughly 18 to 100 years, and participants resided in around 24 US areas. Recovery meant two consecutive negative NP/OP PCR tests, professional clearance, or resolved symptoms. The protocol was immunoSEQ multiplex PCR, while the TCRdb copy is restricted to in-frame clones and leaves out a portion. The table includes about 370,000 clones, 85% to 90% detected once. The germline V gene encodes CDR1 KGHSH and CDR2 LQKENI. The ends lost 6 bases at V and 8 bases at J; junction bases unmatched: 10. The CDR3 extends over 15 amino acids. The V call is TRBV18, the J call TRBJ1-4; 9 bases line up with TRBD1. The sample comprised PBMCs or T cells enriched from blood (not recorded which). This sequence originates from a man between 18 and 35 years old who had recovered from COVID-19. The DNA for the CDR3 is TGTGCCAGCTCCCCTCCGGGACAGGGCAACGAAAAACTGTTTTTT. It encodes CASSPPGQGNEKLFF.